The 28 T cell receptor beta chains listed next were all sequenced from one sample in a study of T cells in Graves' hyperthyroidism and ophthalmopathy (dated by TCRdb to 2018 to 2020). The library was built by means of multiplex PCR. Sequencing used an Illumina HiSeq 2000. The TCR beta CDR3 regions were amplified from the RNA transcripts. The first round of RT-PCR for the TCR CDR3 was performed with the HTBI primer set and the Qiagen OneStep RT-PCR kit. TCRdb reran the public reads through fastp at Q25 and MiXCR, keeping productive beta chains. Rows are unified per CDR3 protein, each entry keeping the most common DNA and genes. The sample table holds around 280,000 distinct CDR3 sequences, of which 10% to 15% were seen once. The top ten clones comprise approximately 7.8% of the sample. The sequenced sample was blood. All receptors come from a woman in her twenties or thirties with Graves' hyperthyroidism that later progressed to Graves' ophthalmopathy.

The rearrangement links TRBV24-1 to TRBJ2-3; D tentatively fits TRBD1 or TRBD2 (5 bases each). Trimming stripped 4 bases from V and 4 bases from J, with 8 bases between. CDR3 length equals 13 residues. Germline lookup yields CDR1 KGHDR and CDR2 SFDVKD. CDR3 in amino acids: CATSEPGPDTQYF. The CDR3 nucleotides read TGTGCCACCAGTGAGCCGGGACCAGATACGCAGTATTTT.

This clonotype has ten or more counts. This rearrangement joins TRBV29-1 to TRBJ2-7, with D possibly being TRBD1 (6 bases). This CDR3 is 12 amino acids long. Germline V gene sequence: CDR1 SQVTM, CDR2 ANQGSEA. V was clipped by 7 bases and J by 2 bases, with 12 bases between them. CDR3 bases: TGCAGCGCCGGACAGCTTCCCTACGAGCAGTACTTC. This gives the protein CSAGQLPYEQYF.

The chain employs TRBV19 and TRBJ2-3; no firm D call. Trimming cost V 8 bases and J 2 bases, with 11 bases left between them. The CDR3 sequence is 13 residues long. The germline V gene encodes CDR1 LNHDA and CDR2 SQIVND (reference sequence). CDR3 DNA: TGTGCCAGTCAAGGCCAGAACACAGATACGCAGTATTTT. The encoded protein is CASQGQNTDTQYF.

This clonotype has a count of ten or more. The chain recombines TRBV20-1 with TRBJ2-3; tentative D call: TRBD2 (5 bases). Trimming removed 1 base from V and 6 bases from J, with 20 bases in between. CDR1 is DFQATT, CDR2 SNEGSKA, per germline (reference sequence). The CDR3 is 16 amino acids. The CDR3 DNA follows: TGCAGTGCTAGAGTCCTTGGACTTAGACGCCAGGATACGCAGTATTTT. Protein product: CSARVLGLRRQDTQYF.

This clonotype has at least ten counts. The gene calls are TRBV20-1 and TRBJ2-1, with D perhaps TRBD2 (6 bases). The ends were cut back, 2 bases at V and 4 bases at J, with 12 bases in the middle. Germline CDR1 is DFQATT and CDR2 is SNEGSKA (reference sequence). The CDR3 loop spans 14 amino acids. CDR3 protein: CSARLGLAYNEQFF. The CDR3, as DNA: TGCAGTGCTAGACTGGGGCTAGCGTACAATGAGCAGTTCTTC.

This clonotype occurred many times. This sequence joins TRBV12-3 or TRBV12-4 and TRBJ2-1; D is uncertain. The V end was cut by 3 bases, the J end by 9 bases, with 6 bases between. This CDR3 is 11 amino acids long. CDR3 sequence: CASSLSSEQFF. The DNA for the CDR3 is TGTGCCAGCAGTTTGTCGAGTGAGCAGTTCTTC.

This clonotype was observed many times. The chain has TRBV20-1 and TRBJ2-2; D assignment may be TRBD1 or TRBD2 (5 bases each). The germline V gene encodes CDR1 DFQATT and CDR2 SNEGSKA (reference sequence). This CDR3 has 16 residues. V lost 5 bases and J lost 7, with 23 bases in between. The CDR3 nucleotides read TGCAGTGCTGCTTTGGGGTCCTACCTGAGGGGCGGGGAGCTGTTTTTT. Its translation: CSAALGSYLRGGELFF.

This clonotype was seen repeatedly, ten times or more. The rearrangement uses TRBV6-2 or TRBV6-3 and TRBJ2-7; 11 bases are shared with TRBD1. Unmatched junction bases numbered 14, after V lost 5 bases and J lost 2 bases. The CDR3 runs 18 residues. CDR1 and CDR2 (germline): MNHEY, SVGEGT. The CDR3 loop is CASSQQAPGTGGPYEQYF. The CDR3 DNA reads TGTGCCAGCAGTCAACAGGCCCCCGGGACAGGGGGTCCCTACGAGCAGTACTTC.

This clonotype was recorded at least ten times. This sequence joins TRBV7-3 and TRBJ2-1, with TRBD2 matching over 9 bases. This CDR3 has 15 amino acids. CDR1 SGHTA and CDR2 FQGTGA come from the germline V gene. V shed 5 bases and J 10 bases; nucleotides not matched to a gene: 12. The CDR3 DNA reads as TGTGCCAGCAGCCACGGACTAGCGCCACGAGGAGAGCAGTTCTTC. It codes for CASSHGLAPRGEQFF. Full variable domain (outside the CDR3, taken from reference TRBV7-3 and TRBJ2-1): GAGVSQTPSNKVTEKGKYVELRCDPISGHTALYWYRQSLGQGPEFLIYFQGTGAADDSGLPNDRFFAVRPEGSVSTLKIQRTERGDSAVYLCASSHGLAPRGEQFFGPGTRLTVL.

In its sample, this clonotype was seen a few times. The genes are TRBV6-5 and TRBJ1-4, with 9 bases identical to TRBD1. This CDR3 region has 19 residues. With V trimmed by 0 bases and J by 0 bases, 8 bases remained unmatched. Per germline, CDR1 MNHEY and CDR2 SVGAGI. The CDR3 DNA sequence: TGTGCCAGCAGTTACTCGATGTACGGACAGGGGACAACTAATGAAAAACTGTTTTTT. Translation gives CASSYSMYGQGTTNEKLFF.

Note on this clonotype: This may be a read error, as it is one base from a much larger clone. This chain links TRBV20-1 with TRBJ1-2; D may be TRBD1 (5 bases). Germline-derived CDR1 and CDR2 are DFQATT and SNEGSKA (reference sequence). The length of the CDR3 is 13 residues. Trimming took 7 bases from V and 3 from J, leaving 15 bases between them. The CDR3: CSVRSQAHYGYTF. As DNA, the CDR3 is TGCAGTGTGCGATCACAGGCGCACTATGGCTACACCTTC.

For this clonotype: A clone one base away is much larger, so this may be a read error. This CDR3 reads CAISVQGNAEAFF. CDR3 nucleotide sequence: TGTGCCATCAGTGTCCAGGGAAACGCTGAAGCTTTCTTT. The V call is TRBV10-3, the J call TRBJ1-1, with a weak D call TRBD1 (5 bases). This CDR3 has 13 amino acids. Germline CDR1 is ENHRY and CDR2 is SYGVKD. Trimming left V 4 bases short and J 6 bases short, with 12 bases between.

This clonotype has a count of ten or more. The chain has TRBV5-8 and TRBJ1-5, with a possible D match to TRBD1 (5 bases). Germline V gene lookup returns CDR1 SGHTS and CDR2 YDEGEE. This CDR3 is 15 amino acids long. Trimming removed 4 bases at V and 1 base at J, with 12 bases between. The CDR3 bases are TGTGCCAGCAGCGCGGCGGGGGGGAGCAATCAGCCCCAGCATTTT. Its translation: CASSAAGGSNQPQHF.

On this clonotype itself: A single base separates this from a much larger clone, so it may be a read error. V gene TRBV7-6 combines with J gene TRBJ2-1; D is undetermined. The closer fit of TRBJ2-7 to the DNA end suggests the J call may be wrong. This CDR3 region has 17 residues. Germline V gives CDR1 SGHVS, CDR2 FNYEAQ. This CDR3 is CASSLTDNIGSYNEQYF. In nucleotides, the CDR3 is TGTGCCAGCAGCTTAACCGATAACATTGGCTCCTACAATGAGCAGTACTTC.

This clonotype was seen at least ten times. V is TRBV6-1 and J is TRBJ2-7; TRBD1 aligns across 9 bases. Germline assignment: CDR1 MNHNS and CDR2 SASEGT. J was trimmed by 1 base and V by 2 bases; bases with no gene match: 3. The CDR3 loop spans 15 amino acids. The CDR3 is CASSESTGGSYEQYF. The CDR3 bases are TGTGCCAGCAGTGAATCGACAGGGGGTTCCTACGAGCAGTACTTC.

In this sample, this clonotype turned up many times. This chain connects TRBV28 to TRBJ2-2; 8 bases are a match to TRBD1. The germline gives CDR1 MDHEN, CDR2 SYDVKM. J was trimmed by 4 bases and V by 5 bases; bases with no gene match: 9. The CDR3 totals 16 residues. For the CDR3, the DNA is TGTGCCAGCAGTCCAAGACAGGGGTTGGGCACCGGGGAGCTGTTTTTT. This codes for CASSPRQGLGTGELFF.

This clonotype has just a few counts. The V call is TRBV28, the J call TRBJ2-5, with 7 bases identical to TRBD1. CDR1 MDHEN and CDR2 SYDVKM come from the germline V gene. The V segment lost 5 bases and the J segment 1 base; nucleotides outside the gene matches: 4. There are 14 residues in the CDR3. CDR3 DNA sequence: TGTGCCAGCAGTCTAGGGACAGTCCAAGAGACCCAGTACTTC. Its translation is CASSLGTVQETQYF.

A few counts support this clonotype. J is TRBJ2-7 and V is TRBV25-1, with D perhaps TRBD1 or TRBD2 (5 bases each). Germline lookup yields CDR1 MGHDK and CDR2 SYGVNS. The CDR3 is 14 residues long. Trimming cost V 3 bases and J 7 bases, with 16 bases left between them. The CDR3 nucleotides read TGTGCCAGCAGTGACTATGGGGGTCTGAAGGAGCAGTACTTC. Translating gives CASSDYGGLKEQYF.

J is TRBJ2-3 and V is TRBV7-9, with D possibly called TRBD1 or TRBD2 (5 bases each). CDR1 and CDR2 from the germline V gene are SEHNR and FQNEAQ (reference sequence). Trimming cost V 5 bases and J 3 bases, with 18 bases left between them. The CDR3 runs 16 residues. CDR3 nucleotides: TGTGCCAGCAGCGCTGGGGCAGGGTGGGGGACAGATACGCAGTATTTT. Translated: CASSAGAGWGTDTQYF.

This clonotype was picked up a small number of times. The chain recombines TRBV6-1 with TRBJ2-2, with D maybe TRBD1 (7 bases). In germline, CDR1 is MNHNS, CDR2 SASEGT. V was trimmed by 4 bases and J by 6 bases, leaving 12 bases between them. The CDR3 covers 14 residues. CDR3 residues: CASSATGDSGELFF. CDR3 in DNA: TGTGCCAGCAGTGCTACAGGGGACTCCGGGGAGCTGTTTTTT.

This clonotype came up many times. The J gene is TRBJ1-6, the V gene TRBV27, with D maybe TRBD1 (6 bases). Germline CDR1 MNHEY, CDR2 SMNVEV (reference sequence). The V and J ends lost 3 bases and 8 bases respectively, with 11 bases between them. The CDR3 spans 14 residues. CDR3 nucleotide sequence: TGTGCCAGCAGTTTGGGACACCTTTATTCACCCCTCCACTTT. This encodes CASSLGHLYSPLHF.

This clonotype was detected ten times or more. The gene calls are TRBV7-3 and TRBJ2-7; 9 bases are shared with TRBD1. The V gene end was trimmed by 5 bases and the J gene end by 8 bases; junction bases not matched to a gene: 7. The CDR3 is 13 residues long. Germline lookup yields CDR1 SGHTA and CDR2 FQGTGA. The CDR3 DNA follows: TGTGCCAGCAGCATATCAACAGGGGGCAAGCAGTACTTC. Translating gives CASSISTGGKQYF. The variable domain in full, completed from reference TRBV7-3 and TRBJ2-7, reads GAGVSQTPSNKVTEKGKYVELRCDPISGHTALYWYRQSLGQGPEFLIYFQGTGAADDSGLPNDRFFAVRPEGSVSTLKIQRTERGDSAVYLCASSISTGGKQYFGPGTRLTVT.

This clonotype appeared many times. The CDR3 nucleotides are TGTGCCAGCAGTGAGAACATGAGCGAGCAGTACTTC. The encoded protein is CASSENMSEQYF. V and J are TRBV6-1 and TRBJ2-7; D not resolved. V was cut by 3 bases and J by 6 bases, with 9 bases left in between. This CDR3 spans 12 amino acids. Germline V lookup: CDR1 MNHNS, CDR2 SASEGT.

In DNA form, the CDR3 reads TGTGCCAGCAGCGTAGAAGGACTAGAGGACGAGCAGTACTTC. Residues: CASSVEGLEDEQYF. The J gene is TRBJ2-7, the V gene TRBV9; the match to TRBD2 covers 7 bases. The CDR3 runs to 14 residues. Trimming removed 0 bases from V and 5 bases from J; junction bases left unmatched: 5. Germline V gene data show CDR1 as SGDLS and CDR2 as YYNGEE.

The gene calls are TRBV20-1 and TRBJ2-7, with D possibly being TRBD1 (6 bases). There are 13 residues in the CDR3. CDR1 and CDR2 (germline): DFQATT, SNEGSKA (reference sequence). Between the trimmed V and J ends, which lost 5 bases and 0 bases, there was a span of 11 bases. CDR3 sequence reads: CSAVDRSSYEQYF. As DNA, the CDR3 is TGCAGTGCTGTGGACAGATCCTCCTACGAGCAGTACTTC.

A word on this clonotype: One base away lies a much larger clone, so this may be a sequencing read error. The chain combines TRBV27 with TRBJ1-2; TRBD1 matches at 8 bases. Germline V CDR1 and CDR2: MNHEY, SMNVEV (reference sequence). V shed 1 base, J shed 6 bases, and the junction held 4 bases outside the gene matches. This CDR3 is built from 14 residues. Here the CDR3 reads CASSLFRGRNGYTF. CDR3 sequence (DNA): TGTGCCAGCAGTTTATTCAGGGGGCGAAATGGCTACACCTTC.

This clonotype was seen many times. The V call is TRBV20-1, the J call TRBJ2-6; D not resolved. V was clipped by 0 bases and J by 2 bases, with 8 bases between them. Germline values: CDR1 DFQATT, CDR2 SNEGSKA (reference sequence). This CDR3 is 15 amino acids long. CDR3 amino acids: CSARDKVAGANVLTF. The CDR3 DNA follows: TGCAGTGCTAGAGATAAGGTGGCTGGGGCCAACGTCCTGACTTTC.

There are many counts of this clonotype. The V and J genes are TRBV28 and TRBJ2-5; D is possibly TRBD1 (5 bases). CDR3 length equals 16 residues. Trimming took off 4 bases at V and 4 bases at J, with 19 bases between the two ends. Germline V gene lookup returns CDR1 MDHEN and CDR2 SYDVKM. This CDR3 reads CASSSLRGYGSETQYF. CDR3 nucleotides: TGTGCCAGCAGTTCACTTAGGGGCTACGGTTCAGAGACCCAGTACTTC.